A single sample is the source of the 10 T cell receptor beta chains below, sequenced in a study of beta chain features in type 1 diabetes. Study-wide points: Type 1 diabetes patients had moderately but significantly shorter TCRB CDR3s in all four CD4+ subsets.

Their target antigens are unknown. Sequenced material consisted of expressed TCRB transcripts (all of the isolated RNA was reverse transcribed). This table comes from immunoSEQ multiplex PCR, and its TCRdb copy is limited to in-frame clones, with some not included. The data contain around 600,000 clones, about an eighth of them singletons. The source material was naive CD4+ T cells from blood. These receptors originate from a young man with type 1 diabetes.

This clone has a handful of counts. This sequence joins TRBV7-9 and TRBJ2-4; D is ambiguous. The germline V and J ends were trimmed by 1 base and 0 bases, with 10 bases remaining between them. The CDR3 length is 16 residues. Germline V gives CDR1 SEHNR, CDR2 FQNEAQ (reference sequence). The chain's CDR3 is CASSLGQAVAKNIQYF. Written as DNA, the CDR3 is TGTGCCAGCAGCTTAGGGCAGGCCGTAGCCAAAAACATTCAGTACTTC. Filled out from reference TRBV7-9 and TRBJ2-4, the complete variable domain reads DTGVSQNPRHKITKRGQNVTFRCDPISEHNRLYWYRQTLGQGPEFLTYFQNEAQLEKSRLLSDRFSAERPKGSFSTLEIQRTEQGDSAMYLCASSLGQAVAKNIQYFGAGTRLSVL.

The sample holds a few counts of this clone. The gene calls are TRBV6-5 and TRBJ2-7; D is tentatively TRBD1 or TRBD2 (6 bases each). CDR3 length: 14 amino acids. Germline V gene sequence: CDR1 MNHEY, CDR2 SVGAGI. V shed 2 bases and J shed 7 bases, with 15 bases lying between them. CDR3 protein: CASSYTQGRREQYF. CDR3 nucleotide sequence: TGTGCCAGCAGTTACACCCAGGGGAGGAGGGAGCAGTACTTC.

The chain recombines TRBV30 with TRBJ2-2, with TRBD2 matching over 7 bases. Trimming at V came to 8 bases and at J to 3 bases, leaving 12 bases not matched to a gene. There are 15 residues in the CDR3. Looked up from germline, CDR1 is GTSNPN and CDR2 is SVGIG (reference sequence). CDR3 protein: CARNWGRGDTGELFF. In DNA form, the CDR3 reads TGTGCCCGGAACTGGGGACGGGGGGACACCGGGGAGCTGTTTTTT.

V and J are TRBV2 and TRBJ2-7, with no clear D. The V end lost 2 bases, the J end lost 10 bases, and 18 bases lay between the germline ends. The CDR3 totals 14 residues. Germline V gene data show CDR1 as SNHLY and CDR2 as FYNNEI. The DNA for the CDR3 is TGTGCCAGCAGTGAATTTTTTGAGACCCCTGCCCAGTACTTC. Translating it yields CASSEFFETPAQYF.

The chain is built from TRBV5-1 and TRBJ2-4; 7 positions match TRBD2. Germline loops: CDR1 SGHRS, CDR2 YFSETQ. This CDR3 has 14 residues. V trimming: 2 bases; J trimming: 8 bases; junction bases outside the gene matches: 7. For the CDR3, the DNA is TGCGCCAGCAGCTTAGGCGGGAGTGTGGACATTCAGTACTTC. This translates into CASSLGGSVDIQYF.

The chain's CDR3 is CASSPSGGRNIQYF. In DNA, the CDR3 is TGTGCCAGCAGTCCGTCCGGGGGCAGAAACATTCAGTACTTC. The V gene is TRBV6-1, the J gene TRBJ2-4; D may be TRBD1 or TRBD2 (6 bases each). The CDR3 is 14 amino acids. Trimming removed 5 bases from V and 6 bases from J, with 14 bases in between. The V gene's germline CDR1 is MNHNS and CDR2 SASEGT.

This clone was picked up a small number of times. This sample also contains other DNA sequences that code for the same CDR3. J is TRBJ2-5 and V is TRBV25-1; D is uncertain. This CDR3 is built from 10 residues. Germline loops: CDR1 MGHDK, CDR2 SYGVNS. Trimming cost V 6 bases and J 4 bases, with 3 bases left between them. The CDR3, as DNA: TGTGCCAGCAGGGGAGAGACCCAGTACTTC. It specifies CASRGETQYF.

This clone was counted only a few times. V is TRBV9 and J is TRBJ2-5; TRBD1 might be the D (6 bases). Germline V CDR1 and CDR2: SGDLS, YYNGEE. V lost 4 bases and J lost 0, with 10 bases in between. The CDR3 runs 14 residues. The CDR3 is CASSIGQNQETQYF. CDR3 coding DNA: TGTGCCAGCAGCATCGGACAGAACCAAGAGACCCAGTACTTC.

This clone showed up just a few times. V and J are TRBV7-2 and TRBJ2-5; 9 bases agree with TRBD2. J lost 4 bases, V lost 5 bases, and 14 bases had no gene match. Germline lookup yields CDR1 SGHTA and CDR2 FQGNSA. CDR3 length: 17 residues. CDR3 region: CASSPLGGAGGGETQYF. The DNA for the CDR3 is TGTGCCAGCAGCCCTCTAGGTGGAGCGGGGGGAGGAGAGACCCAGTACTTC.

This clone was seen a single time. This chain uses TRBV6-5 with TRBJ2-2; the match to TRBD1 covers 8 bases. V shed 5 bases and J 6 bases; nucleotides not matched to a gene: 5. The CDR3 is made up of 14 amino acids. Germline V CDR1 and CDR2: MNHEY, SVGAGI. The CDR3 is CASSRDRGAGELFF. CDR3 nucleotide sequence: TGTGCCAGCAGTAGAGACAGGGGAGCCGGGGAGCTGTTTTTT.